Sequencing of this TCR beta chain was carried out in a study of T cell repertoires in cytomegalovirus infection. This CDR3 is built from 14 residues. CDR1 is DFQATT, CDR2 SNEGSKA, per germline (reference sequence). V lost 3 bases, J lost 3 bases, and 12 bases lay in between. A single record per CDR3 protein comes from TCRdb applying MiXCR to the reads. The sample consists of approximately 350,000 distinct CDR3 sequences, nearly 35% of them appearing once. Comment on this clonotype: The antigen is unknown.

Points from the study as a whole: The cumulative frequency of public TCR beta families distinguished individuals who carried CMV together with the relevant HLA.

The V and J genes are TRBV20-1 and TRBJ2-4, with D possibly being TRBD1 or TRBD2 (6 bases each). This receptor was obtained from a human donor in good health (CMV status not recorded). Some clones in this sample may be carry-over from other donors' samples. The starting material was cultured PBMCs, obtained from culture after CMV antigen stimulation. The DNA for the CDR3 is TGCAGTGCTAGTGGAGGGGGAGGCAAAAACATTCAGTACTTC. Translation gives CSASGGGGKNIQYF.